Sequencing of this TCR beta chain was carried out in a study of cytomegalovirus exposure and HLA in healthy donors. Findings and limits, study-wide: Reportedly, fewer N-insertions than the 666-donor mean appeared in an Asian-associated ancestry cluster in a later analysis. Cytomegalovirus-associated status was assigned to about 170 TCR beta chains. Association of a missense DCLRE1C variant with TCR beta V- and J-gene trimming was reported in a later analysis.

Trimming took 6 bases from V and 0 from J, leaving 8 bases between them. CDR3 length equals 14 residues. Per germline, CDR1 SGHTA and CDR2 FQGTGA. Vbeta (60) and Jbeta (13) primers were used in the PCR. Profiled with immunoSEQ multiplex PCR; TCRdb holds only in-frame clones, not every one. The sample lists some 200,000 clones; under 85% were seen once. With regard to this clone: Its target is unknown.

The chain combines TRBV7-3 with TRBJ2-2; TRBD2 might be the D (6 bases). The TCR was taken from a female donor in good health and CMV-seronegative. What was sequenced was PBMCs. The CDR3 sequence: CASRGGANTGELFF. In DNA form, the CDR3 reads TGTGCCAGCAGGGGCGGGGCGAACACCGGGGAGCTGTTTTTT.